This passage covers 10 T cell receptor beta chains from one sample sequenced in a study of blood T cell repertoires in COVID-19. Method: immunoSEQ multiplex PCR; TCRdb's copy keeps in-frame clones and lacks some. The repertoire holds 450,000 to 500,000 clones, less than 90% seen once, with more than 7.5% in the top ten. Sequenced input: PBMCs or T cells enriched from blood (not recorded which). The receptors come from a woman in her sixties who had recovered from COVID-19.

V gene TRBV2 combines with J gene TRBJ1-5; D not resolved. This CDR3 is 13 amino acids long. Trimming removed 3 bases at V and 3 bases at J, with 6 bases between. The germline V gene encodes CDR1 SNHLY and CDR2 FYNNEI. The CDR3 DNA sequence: TGTGCCAGCAGTGACGACAACAATCAGCCCCAGCATTTT. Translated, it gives CASSDDNNQPQHF.

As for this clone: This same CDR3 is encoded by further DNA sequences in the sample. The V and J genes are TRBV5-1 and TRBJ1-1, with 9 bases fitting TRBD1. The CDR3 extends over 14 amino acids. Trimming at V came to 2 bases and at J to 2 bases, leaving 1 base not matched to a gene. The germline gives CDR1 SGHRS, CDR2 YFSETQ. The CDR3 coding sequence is TGCGCCAGCAGCTTACAGGGGGCTAACACTGAAGCTTTCTTT. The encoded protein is CASSLQGANTEAFF.

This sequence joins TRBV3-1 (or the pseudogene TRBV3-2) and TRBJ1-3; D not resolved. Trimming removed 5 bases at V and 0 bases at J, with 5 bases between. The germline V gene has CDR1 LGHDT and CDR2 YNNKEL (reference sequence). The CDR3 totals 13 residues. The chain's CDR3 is CASSSSSGNTIYF. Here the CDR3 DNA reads TGTGCCAGCAGCTCCTCCTCTGGAAACACCATATATTTT.

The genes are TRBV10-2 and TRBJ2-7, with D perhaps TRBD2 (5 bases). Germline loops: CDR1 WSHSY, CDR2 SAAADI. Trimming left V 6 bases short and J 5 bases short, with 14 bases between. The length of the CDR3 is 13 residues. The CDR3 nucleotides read TGCGCCAGCAGGTGGGGAGAATTCAACGAGCAGTACTTC. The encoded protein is CASRWGEFNEQYF.

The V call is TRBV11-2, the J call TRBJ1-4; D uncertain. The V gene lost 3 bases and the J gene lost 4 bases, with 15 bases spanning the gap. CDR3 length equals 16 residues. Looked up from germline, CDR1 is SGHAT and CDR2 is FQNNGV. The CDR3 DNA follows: TGTGCCAGCAGCTTCTTAAAGGGAGTGGGTAATGAAAAACTGTTTTTT. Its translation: CASSFLKGVGNEKLFF.

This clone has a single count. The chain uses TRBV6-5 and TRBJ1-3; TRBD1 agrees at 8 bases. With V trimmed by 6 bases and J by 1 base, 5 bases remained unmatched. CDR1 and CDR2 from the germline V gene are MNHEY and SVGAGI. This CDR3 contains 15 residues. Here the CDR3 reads CASSRGQGSGNTIYF. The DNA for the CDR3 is TGTGCCAGCAGCCGCGGACAGGGATCTGGAAACACCATATATTTT.

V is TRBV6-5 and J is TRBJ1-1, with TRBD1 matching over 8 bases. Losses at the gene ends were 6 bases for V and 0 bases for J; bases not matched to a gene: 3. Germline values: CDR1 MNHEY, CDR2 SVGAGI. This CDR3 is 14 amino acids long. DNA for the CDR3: TGTGCCAGCAGAAGGACAGGGCTGAACACTGAAGCTTTCTTT. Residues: CASRRTGLNTEAFF.

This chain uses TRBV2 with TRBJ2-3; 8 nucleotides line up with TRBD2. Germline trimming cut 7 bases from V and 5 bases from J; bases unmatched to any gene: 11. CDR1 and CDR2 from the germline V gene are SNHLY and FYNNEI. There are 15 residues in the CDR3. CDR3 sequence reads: CASKDPGGAGDTQYF. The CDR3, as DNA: TGTGCCAGCAAGGACCCGGGGGGGGCCGGAGATACGCAGTATTTT.

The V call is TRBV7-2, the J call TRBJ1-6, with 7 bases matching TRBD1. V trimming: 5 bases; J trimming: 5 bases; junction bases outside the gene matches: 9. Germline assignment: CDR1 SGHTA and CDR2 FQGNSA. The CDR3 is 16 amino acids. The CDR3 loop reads CASSLHRGGNNSPLHF. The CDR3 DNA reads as TGTGCCAGCAGCCTACACAGGGGAGGTAATAATTCACCCCTCCACTTT.

The CDR3 loop reads CASSLATSGGLTDTQYF. In DNA, the CDR3 is TGCGCCAGCAGCTTGGCCACTAGCGGGGGGTTAACAGATACGCAGTATTTT. This sequence joins TRBV5-1 and TRBJ2-3; 12 nucleotides line up with TRBD2. The CDR3 is 17 amino acids. Trimming at V came to 0 bases and at J to 3 bases, leaving 5 bases not matched to a gene. Germline CDR1 and CDR2: SGHRS and YFSETQ.